These T cell receptor beta chains were read from a single sample in a study of T cell responses to AZD1222 COVID-19 vaccine. Sequenced by immunoSEQ multiplex PCR; TCRdb stores in-frame clones only, minus some. Of approximately 140,000 clones listed, roughly 90% are singletons. This sample comprised peripheral blood, obtained on day 0 of AZD1222 vaccination. Source of these receptors: an adult in good health. CDR3s include the opening cysteine and the closing phenylalanine or tryptophan. D genes are given only for firm matches. Clone size is shown for a subset of rows, as once, few, many or a class of expanded clone.

D: -
size: -
V: TRBV12-3/TRBV12-4
J: TRBJ1-2
CDR3: CASSPPGNYGYTF
DNA: TGTGCCAGCAGTCCGCCGGGGAACTATGGCTACACCTTC

D: -
size: -
V: TRBV5-5
J: TRBJ2-2
CDR3: CASRPLQGQGNTGELFF
DNA: TGTGCCAGCAGACCTCTTCAGGGGCAGGGGAACACCGGGGAGCTGTTTTTT

D: TRBD2
size: -
V: TRBV6-2/TRBV6-3
J: TRBJ2-1
CDR3: CASSALRGEQFF
DNA: TGTGCCAGCAGTGCGCTGCGGGGGGAGCAGTTCTTC

D: TRBD2
size: -
V: TRBV4-3
J: TRBJ2-4
CDR3: CASSPGLAGGAKNIQYF
DNA: TGCGCCAGCAGCCCCGGACTAGCGGGAGGGGCCAAAAACATTCAGTACTTC

D: -
size: -
V: TRBV7-2
J: TRBJ2-4
CDR3: CASSLTLAKNIQYF
DNA: TGTGCCAGCAGTTTGACACTAGCCAAAAACATTCAGTACTTC

D: TRBD1
size: once
V: TRBV7-2
J: TRBJ1-4
CDR3: CASSFGQGTRGEKLFF
DNA: TGTGCCAGCAGCTTCGGACAGGGGACGCGAGGTGAAAAACTGTTTTTT

D: TRBD1
size: -
V: TRBV7-8
J: TRBJ1-2
CDR3: CASSSHRGEDYGYTF
DNA: TGTGCCAGCAGCTCGCACAGGGGAGAAGACTATGGCTACACCTTC

D: -
size: -
V: TRBV7-3
J: TRBJ2-7
CDR3: CASSYDRSGEQYF
DNA: TGTGCCAGCAGCTACGACAGGTCGGGGGAGCAGTACTTC

D: -
size: -
V: TRBV10-3
J: TRBJ1-5
CDR3: CAISDQLGSNQPQHF
DNA: TGTGCCATCAGTGACCAACTAGGCAGCAATCAGCCCCAGCATTTT

D: -
size: -
V: TRBV3-1/TRBV3-2
J: TRBJ1-1
CDR3: CASSLSGGDTEAFF
DNA: TGTGCCAGCAGCCTGAGCGGCGGAGACACTGAAGCTTTCTTT

D: TRBD1
size: -
V: TRBV19
J: TRBJ1-2
CDR3: CASSTDRVTTRGYTF
DNA: TGTGCCAGTAGTACGGACAGGGTAACGACACGCGGCTACACCTTC

D: TRBD2
size: -
V: TRBV6-2/TRBV6-3
J: TRBJ2-1
CDR3: CASSYLSGGGSYNEQFF
DNA: TGTGCCAGCAGTTACCTAAGTGGCGGGGGCTCCTACAATGAGCAGTTCTTC

D: -
size: -
V: TRBV4-3
J: TRBJ1-5
CDR3: CASSQDFLNQPQHF
DNA: TGCGCCAGCAGCCAAGATTTCCTGAATCAGCCCCAGCATTTT

D: -
size: -
V: TRBV7-9
J: TRBJ1-1
CDR3: CASSRGGNTEAFF
DNA: TGTGCCAGCAGCCGAGGGGGGAACACTGAAGCTTTCTTT

D: -
size: -
V: TRBV2
J: TRBJ1-5
CDR3: CASRGSSNQPQHF
DNA: TGTGCCTCAAGGGGTAGTAGCAATCAGCCCCAGCATTTT

D: -
size: -
V: TRBV11-2
J: TRBJ2-2
CDR3: CASSLDGTATRELFF
DNA: TGTGCCAGCAGCTTAGACGGAACCGCCACCCGGGAGCTGTTTTTT